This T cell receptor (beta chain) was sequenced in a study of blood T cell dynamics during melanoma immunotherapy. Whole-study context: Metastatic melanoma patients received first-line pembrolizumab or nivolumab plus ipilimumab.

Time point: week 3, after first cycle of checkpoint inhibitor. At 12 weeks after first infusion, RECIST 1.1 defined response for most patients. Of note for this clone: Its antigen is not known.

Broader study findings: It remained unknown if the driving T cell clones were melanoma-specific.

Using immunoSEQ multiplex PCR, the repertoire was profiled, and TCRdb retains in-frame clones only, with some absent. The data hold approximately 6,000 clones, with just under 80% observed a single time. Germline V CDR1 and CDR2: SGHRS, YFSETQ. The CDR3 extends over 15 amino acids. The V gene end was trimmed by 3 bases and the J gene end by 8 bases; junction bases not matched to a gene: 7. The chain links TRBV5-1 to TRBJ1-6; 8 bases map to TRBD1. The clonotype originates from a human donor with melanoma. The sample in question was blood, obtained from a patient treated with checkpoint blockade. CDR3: CASSWSDRVDSPLHF. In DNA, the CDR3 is TGCGCCAGCAGCTGGTCGGACAGGGTGGATTCACCCCTCCACTTT.